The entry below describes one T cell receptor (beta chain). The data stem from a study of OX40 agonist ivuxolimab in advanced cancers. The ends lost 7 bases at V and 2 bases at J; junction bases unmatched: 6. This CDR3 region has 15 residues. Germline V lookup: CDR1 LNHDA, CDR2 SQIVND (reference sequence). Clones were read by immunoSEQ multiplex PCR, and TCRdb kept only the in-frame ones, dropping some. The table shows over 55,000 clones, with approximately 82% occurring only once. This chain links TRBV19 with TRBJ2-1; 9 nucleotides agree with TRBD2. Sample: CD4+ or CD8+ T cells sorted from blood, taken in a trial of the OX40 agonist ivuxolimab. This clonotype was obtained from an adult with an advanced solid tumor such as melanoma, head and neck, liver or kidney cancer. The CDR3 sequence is CASTRSGRTYNEQFF. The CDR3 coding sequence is TGTGCCAGTACTAGGAGCGGGAGGACCTACAATGAGCAGTTCTTC. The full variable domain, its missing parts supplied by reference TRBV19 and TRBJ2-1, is DGGITQSPKYLFRKEGQNVTLSCEQNLNHDAMYWYRQDPGQGLRLIYYSQIVNDFQKGDIAEGYSVSREKKESFPLTVTSAQKNPTAFYLCASTRSGRTYNEQFFGPGTRLTVL.